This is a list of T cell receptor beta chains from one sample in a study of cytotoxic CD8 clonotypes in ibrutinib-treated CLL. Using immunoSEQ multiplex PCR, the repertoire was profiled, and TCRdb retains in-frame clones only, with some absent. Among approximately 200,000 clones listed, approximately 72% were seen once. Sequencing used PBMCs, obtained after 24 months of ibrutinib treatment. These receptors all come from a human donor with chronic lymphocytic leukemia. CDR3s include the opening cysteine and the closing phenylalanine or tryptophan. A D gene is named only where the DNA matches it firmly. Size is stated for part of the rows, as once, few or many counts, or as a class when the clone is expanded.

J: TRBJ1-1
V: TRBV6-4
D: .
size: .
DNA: TGTGCCAGCCGCGGGCGGGTGAACACTGAAGCTTTCTTT
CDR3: CASRGRVNTEAFF

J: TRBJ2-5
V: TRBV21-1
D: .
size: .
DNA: TGTGCCAGCAGCAATATTCAGGGTAGGGGGGAGACCCAGTACTTC
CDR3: CASSNIQGRGETQYF

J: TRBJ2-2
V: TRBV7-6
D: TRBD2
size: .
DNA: TGTGCCAGCAGCCGAACCCTAGCGGGAGAGGATACCGGGGAGCTGTTTTTT
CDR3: CASSRTLAGEDTGELFF

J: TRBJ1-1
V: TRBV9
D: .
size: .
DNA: TGTGCCAGCAGCGTATTACCTAAGAACACTGAAGCTTTCTTT
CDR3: CASSVLPKNTEAFF

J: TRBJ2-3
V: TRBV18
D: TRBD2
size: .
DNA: TGTGCCAGCTCACCGGGACTAGCGGGAGGTATCGATACGCAGTATTTT
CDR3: CASSPGLAGGIDTQYF

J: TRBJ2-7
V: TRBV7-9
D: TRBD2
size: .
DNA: TGTGCCAGCAGCCCCCAGCTACCGGGACTAGGAGGCTCCTACGAGCAGTACTTC
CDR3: CASSPQLPGLGGSYEQYF

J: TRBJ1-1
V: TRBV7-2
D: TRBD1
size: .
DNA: TGTGCCAGCAGCTCGGGACAGCCAGTTATGAACACTGAAGCTTTCTTT
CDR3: CASSSGQPVMNTEAFF

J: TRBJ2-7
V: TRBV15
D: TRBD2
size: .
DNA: TGTGCCACCAGCAGAATCCGGGGGGGTCTGGATGGGGAGCAGTACTTC
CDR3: CATSRIRGGLDGEQYF

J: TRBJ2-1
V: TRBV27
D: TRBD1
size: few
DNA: TGTGCCAGCAGTTTCCCCCCCGGGACAGAATACAATGAGCAGTTCTTC
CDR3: CASSFPPGTEYNEQFF

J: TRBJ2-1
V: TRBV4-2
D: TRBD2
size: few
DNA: TGTGCCAGCAGCCACCAGAACAGGGCGGGAGGCTCTTTCGATGAGCAGTTCTTC
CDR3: CASSHQNRAGGSFDEQFF

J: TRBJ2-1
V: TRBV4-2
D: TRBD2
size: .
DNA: TGTGCCAGCAGCCAAGGGGGTCGCGGGAGAGCTGAGCAGTTCTTC
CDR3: CASSQGGRGRAEQFF

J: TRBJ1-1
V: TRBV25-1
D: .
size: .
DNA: TGTGCCAGCAGTGAACGGTGGAACACTGAAGCTTTCTTT
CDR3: CASSERWNTEAFF

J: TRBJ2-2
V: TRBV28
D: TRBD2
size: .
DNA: TGTGCCAGCAGTTTCCAGCGGGACAACACCGGGGAGCTGTTTTTT
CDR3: CASSFQRDNTGELFF

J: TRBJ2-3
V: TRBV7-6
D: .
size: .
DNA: TGTGCCAGCAGCTGGAGCCTAGATAGCGGAGAAGAGAGAAGCACAGATACGCAGTATTTT
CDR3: CASSWSLDSGEERSTDTQYF

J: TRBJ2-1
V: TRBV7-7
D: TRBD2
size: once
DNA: TGTGCCAGCAGGGGACTAGCAGGCGAGCAGTTCTTC
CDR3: CASRGLAGEQFF

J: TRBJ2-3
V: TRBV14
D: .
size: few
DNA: TGTGCCAGCAGCCAAGATTACAGGTCCAGGAATACGCAGTATTTT
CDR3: CASSQDYRSRNTQYF

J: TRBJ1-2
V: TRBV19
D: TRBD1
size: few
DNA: TGTGCCAGTAGTATCGAGACAGGGTTCTATGGCTACACCTTC
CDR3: CASSIETGFYGYTF

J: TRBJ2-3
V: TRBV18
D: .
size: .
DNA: TGTGCCAGCTCGACCACGGCCACGGATACGCAGTATTTT
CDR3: CASSTTATDTQYF

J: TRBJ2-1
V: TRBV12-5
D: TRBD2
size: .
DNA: TGTGCTAGTGGTTTACTAGCGGGATTGGTTGAGCAGTTCTTC
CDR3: CASGLLAGLVEQFF

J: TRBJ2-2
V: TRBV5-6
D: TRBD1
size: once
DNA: TGTGCCAGCAGCTTGGACAGGGGCCGGGACGAGAGCGGGGAGCTGTTTTTT
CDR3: CASSLDRGRDESGELFF

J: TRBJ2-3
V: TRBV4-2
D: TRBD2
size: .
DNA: TGTGCCAGCAGCCTCCAGCGGGGCTCGGGAGATACGCAGTATTTT
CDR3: CASSLQRGSGDTQYF

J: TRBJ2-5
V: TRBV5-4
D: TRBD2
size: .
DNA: TGTGCCAGCAGATGGGGACTAGCGGGGGGACAAGAGACCCAGTACTTC
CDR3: CASRWGLAGGQETQYF

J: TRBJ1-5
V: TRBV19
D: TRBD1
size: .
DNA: TGTGCCAGTAGTCCAGGGACAGGGGGCACCTATCAGCCCCAGCATTTT
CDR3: CASSPGTGGTYQPQHF